This TCR beta chain was observed in a study of beta chain features in type 1 diabetes. Findings and limits, study-wide: Sequencing used cDNA, and cells with high TCR expression could therefore be over-represented. All four CD4+ subsets of Type 1 diabetes patients contained TCRB CDR3s that were moderately but significantly shorter.

Expressed TCRB transcripts were sequenced because the entire RNA isolate underwent reverse transcription. TCRdb's table, derived via immunoSEQ multiplex PCR, lists solely in-frame clones and lacks some. The sample lists 230,000 or so clones, 16% occurring once. This clone was seen a handful of times. The antigen remains undetermined. V was clipped by 2 bases and J by 1 base, with 15 bases between them. The CDR3 sequence is 17 residues long. CDR1 is MGHRA, CDR2 YSYEKL, per germline. Markers CD45RO/CCR7/CD25/CD127/CD95/CD27 served to sort CD4+ naive, central memory, regulatory and stem cell-like memory cells.

The V and J genes are TRBV4-1 and TRBJ1-3; D uncertain. The clonotype comes from a man aged 25-45 years with type 1 diabetes. The sequenced sample consisted of naive CD4+ T cells from blood. The CDR3 reads CASSQREVSLSGNTIYF. CDR3 coding DNA: TGCGCCAGCAGCCAACGGGAAGTCTCACTGTCTGGAAACACCATATATTTT.